Shown below are 20 T cell receptor beta chains from a single sample sequenced in a study of T-cell reconstitution after alpha-beta-depleted transplantation in children. It was with unique molecular identifiers that the TCRbeta library was prepared. TCRdb redid the calling of the PCR reads with MiXCR, one entry per CDR3 protein. The table shows approximately 270,000 distinct CDR3 sequences, with 20% to 30% occurring only once. Sequencing was performed on PBMCs, mostly from graft donor cells, taken 360 days after TCRalphabeta/CD19-depleted stem cell transplant. The receptors stem from a female patient aged 2-10 years who had a stem cell transplant for congenital amegakaryocytic thrombocytopenia, so the T cells may come from the graft donor.

The gene calls are TRBV15 and TRBJ1-1; D not resolved. This CDR3 contains 14 residues. Trimming removed 4 bases at V and 1 base at J, with 10 bases between. Germline CDR1 LNHNV, CDR2 YYDKDF (reference sequence). The CDR3 region has the DNA TGTGCCACCAGCATTTGGCAGCGGAACACTGAAGCTTTCTTT. Its translation: CATSIWQRNTEAFF.

This clonotype was detected many times. The V and J genes are TRBV3-1 and TRBJ2-3; no clear D gene. V lost 6 bases and J 0 bases, leaving 4 bases between the germline ends. This CDR3 region has 12 residues. CDR1 is LGHDT and CDR2 is YNNKEL in the germline V gene (reference sequence). The chain's CDR3 is CASSYSTDTQYF. CDR3 DNA: TGTGCCAGCAGTTACAGCACAGATACGCAGTATTTT.

This clonotype was detected many times. V and J are TRBV2 and TRBJ2-1; tentative D call: TRBD2 (7 bases). Germline loops: CDR1 SNHLY, CDR2 FYNNEI. V was trimmed by 2 bases and J by 10 bases, leaving 15 bases between them. The CDR3 has 14 residues. CDR3 in amino acids: CASSERRGGAEQFF. The DNA of the CDR3 is TGTGCCAGCAGTGAACGTCGTGGGGGGGCCGAGCAGTTCTTC.

The chain carries TRBV20-1 and TRBJ2-3; D gene unclear. The germline CDR1 and CDR2 sequences are DFQATT and SNEGSKA (reference sequence). Trimming cost V 1 base and J 2 bases, with 13 bases left between them. The CDR3 is made up of 15 amino acids. CDR3 in amino acids: CSARVAATSTDTQYF. In DNA, the CDR3 is TGCAGTGCTAGAGTTGCCGCGACCTCCACAGATACGCAGTATTTT.

This clonotype has just a few counts. The chain couples TRBV11-2 to TRBJ1-4; D not resolved. The CDR3 sequence is 15 residues long. Germline CDR1 SGHAT, CDR2 FQNNGV. Trimming removed 0 bases at V and 3 bases at J, with 8 bases between. CDR3 nucleotides: TGTGCCAGCAGCTTAGATCCAACGGCTAATGAAAAACTGTTTTTT. Protein product: CASSLDPTANEKLFF.

This clonotype was detected ten times or more. CDR3: CASSVVRNTGELFF. Written as DNA, the CDR3 is TGTGCCAGCAGTGTTGTCAGGAACACCGGGGAGCTGTTTTTT. The chain links TRBV2 to TRBJ2-2; D remains unclear. V gave up 4 bases and J gave up 1 base, with 7 bases separating them. Germline-derived CDR1 and CDR2 are SNHLY and FYNNEI. The CDR3 is 14 amino acids. The full variable domain, its missing parts supplied by reference TRBV2 and TRBJ2-2, is EPEVTQTPSHQVTQMGQEVILRCVPISNHLYFYWYRQILGQKVEFLVSFYNNEISEKSEIFDDQFSVERPDGSNFTLKIRSTKLEDSAMYFCASSVVRNTGELFFGEGSRLTVL.

Here the CDR3 DNA reads TGCAGTGCTAGTTCCAGGGGGAACACTGAAGCTTTCTTT. This sequence encodes CSASSRGNTEAFF. The chain has TRBV20-1 and TRBJ1-1, with D maybe TRBD1 (6 bases). The germline CDR1 and CDR2 sequences are DFQATT and SNEGSKA (reference sequence). V was clipped by 3 bases and J by 1 base, with 9 bases between them. The CDR3 extends over 13 amino acids.

A remark on this clonotype: Relative to the germline gene, one junction end is altered; a read error may explain this. The chain joins TRBV5-1 to TRBJ2-3; 7 positions agree with TRBD1. The CDR3 is 15 amino acids. Per germline, CDR1 SGHRS and CDR2 YFSETQ. CDR3: CGSSSRDSSTDTQYF. CDR3 bases: TGCGGCAGCAGCTCCCGGGACAGCAGCACAGATACGCAGTATTTT.

There are a few counts of this clonotype. The chain combines TRBV5-1 with TRBJ1-2, with 10 bases identical to TRBD1. V shed 4 bases and J 6 bases; nucleotides not matched to a gene: 12. From germline, CDR1 is SGHRS and CDR2 YFSETQ. This CDR3 region has 16 residues. CDR3 residues: CASSKGTGDVLDGYTF. The CDR3 DNA reads TGCGCCAGCAGCAAGGGGACAGGGGATGTGTTGGATGGCTACACCTTC.

This clonotype was found many times. The gene calls are TRBV7-2 and TRBJ1-2; D is unclear. CDR1 is SGHTA, CDR2 FQGNSA, per germline. V shed 5 bases and J shed 1 base, with 14 bases lying between them. The CDR3 is made up of 15 amino acids. DNA of the CDR3: TGTGCCAGCAGCCTCTCCGGCCGTGATAACTATGGCTACACCTTC. Translation: CASSLSGRDNYGYTF.

This clonotype was detected only a few times. The gene calls are TRBV5-1 and TRBJ2-6, with a tentative D call TRBD1 (6 bases). The CDR3 runs 15 residues. V dropped 4 bases and J dropped 1 base, with 9 bases sitting between them. Germline V gene data show CDR1 as SGHRS and CDR2 as YFSETQ. The CDR3 loop is CASSGGQSGANVLTF. DNA of the CDR3: TGCGCCAGCAGCGGAGGACAGTCTGGGGCCAACGTCCTGACTTTC.

The gene calls are TRBV2 and TRBJ1-1; D uncertain. The V end was cut by 4 bases, the J end by 0 bases, with 9 bases between. From germline, CDR1 is SNHLY and CDR2 FYNNEI. The length of the CDR3 is 14 residues. In DNA form, the CDR3 reads TGTGCCAGCAGTGTCTTCAGCATGAACACTGAAGCTTTCTTT. Its protein is CASSVFSMNTEAFF.

The chain joins TRBV6-5 to TRBJ2-1; D not resolved. V was trimmed by 2 bases and J by 8 bases, leaving 13 bases between them. The CDR3 has 14 residues. The germline gives CDR1 MNHEY, CDR2 SVGAGI. CDR3 DNA sequence: TGTGCCAGCAGTTACGGTTGGAGTGACGATGAGCAGTTCTTC. Encoded protein: CASSYGWSDDEQFF.

V usage is TRBV15 and J usage is TRBJ1-1; D might be TRBD1 (5 bases). The CDR3 sequence is 16 residues long. CDR1 and CDR2 from the germline V gene are LNHNV and YYDKDF (reference sequence). Trimming pared 1 base from V and 2 bases from J, leaving 14 bases between. The CDR3 sequence: CATSRGAGTANTEAFF. The CDR3 DNA reads as TGTGCCACCAGCAGAGGTGCCGGGACGGCTAACACTGAAGCTTTCTTT.

V is TRBV29-1 and J is TRBJ2-1; 7 positions agree with TRBD1. Germline V gene sequence: CDR1 SQVTM, CDR2 ANQGSEA. CDR3 length: 12 residues. Trimming removed 7 bases from V and 8 bases from J; junction bases left unmatched: 8. CDR3 sequence: CSARGLVYEQFF. The CDR3, as DNA: TGCAGCGCAAGGGGGCTGGTCTATGAGCAGTTCTTC.

With regard to this clonotype: A read error is likely, as this CDR3 ends without the conserved phenylalanine or tryptophan. This chain uses TRBV4-1 with TRBJ2-1; possible D gene TRBD2, 5 bases. The CDR3 is made up of 12 amino acids. CDR1 is MGHRA and CDR2 is YSYEKL in the germline V gene. Trimming cost V 1 base and J 13 bases, with 11 bases left between them. The CDR3 is CASSQVVTRQFC. CDR3 DNA sequence: TGCGCCAGCAGCCAAGTTGTAACTAGACAGTTCTGC.

This clonotype was detected a few times. This chain uses TRBV7-3 with TRBJ2-1; 7 positions agree with TRBD2. Germline lookup yields CDR1 SGHTA and CDR2 FQGTGA. CDR3 size: 15 residues. J was trimmed by 5 bases and V by 4 bases; bases with no gene match: 8. The DNA of the CDR3 is TGTGCCAGCAGCTCAAGCGGGAATTCGAACAATGAGCAGTTCTTC. Residues: CASSSSGNSNNEQFF.

This chain links TRBV20-1 with TRBJ2-7, with TRBD2 matching 8 bases. The V segment lost 6 bases and the J segment 6 bases; nucleotides outside the gene matches: 7. The CDR3 is 12 residues long. Germline V lookup: CDR1 DFQATT, CDR2 SNEGSKA (reference sequence). CDR3 sequence reads: CSAKTSAGEQYF. Here the CDR3 DNA reads TGCAGTGCCAAGACTAGCGCTGGCGAGCAGTACTTC.

This clonotype was recorded many times. The genes are TRBV2 and TRBJ2-1, with no clear D. Germline V CDR1 and CDR2: SNHLY, FYNNEI. This CDR3 contains 13 residues. V was trimmed by 7 bases and J by 9 bases, leaving 16 bases between them. The chain's CDR3 is CASNPEWPAEQFF. The CDR3, as DNA: TGTGCCAGCAACCCTGAGTGGCCGGCTGAGCAGTTCTTC. The entire variable domain, with the rest obtained from reference TRBV2 and TRBJ2-1, is as follows: EPEVTQTPSHQVTQMGQEVILRCVPISNHLYFYWYRQILGQKVEFLVSFYNNEISEKSEIFDDQFSVERPDGSNFTLKIRSTKLEDSAMYFCASNPEWPAEQFFGPGTRLTVL.

This clonotype appeared a few times. The chain has TRBV15 and TRBJ2-4; D possibly corresponds to TRBD1 (5 bases). The germline V gene has CDR1 LNHNV and CDR2 YYDKDF (reference sequence). The CDR3 length is 15 residues. Trimming took off 4 bases at V and 0 bases at J, with 10 bases between the two ends. This CDR3 reads CATSTTRAAKNIQYF. DNA of the CDR3: TGTGCCACCAGCACCACCAGGGCAGCCAAAAACATTCAGTACTTC.